This T cell receptor beta chain is from a study of OX40 agonist ivuxolimab in advanced cancers. Study-level information: The dose-escalation group included hepatocellular carcinoma, melanoma, renal cell carcinoma and head and neck cancer. Three partial responders included one hepatocellular carcinoma patient and two cutaneous melanoma patients.

This table comes from immunoSEQ multiplex PCR, and its TCRdb copy is limited to in-frame clones, with some not included. The sample holds about 48,000 clones, 85% to 90% seen once. Concerning this clone: Its antigen is undetermined.

Study-level results: Within 6 weeks, CD4+ and CD8+ blood T cells expanded clonally at 0.1 to 3.0 mg/kg. The study found that CD8+ T cells averaged more expanded clones than CD4+.

The TCR originated in an adult with an advanced solid tumor such as melanoma, head and neck, liver or kidney cancer. The source material was CD4+ or CD8+ T cells sorted from blood, sampled in a trial of the OX40 agonist ivuxolimab.

The CDR3 region has the DNA TGTGCCAGCAGCCCCCCCCGACAGGGGAGGATTAATGAAAAACTGTTTTTT. Translation: CASSPPRQGRINEKLFF. The genes are TRBV7-9 and TRBJ1-4; 8 nucleotides line up with TRBD1. The V gene's germline CDR1 is SEHNR and CDR2 FQNEAQ (reference sequence). V was pared by 5 bases and J by 4 bases, with 12 bases of the junction left unmatched. CDR3 length: 17 residues.